The sequence of this T cell receptor (beta chain) was determined in a study of technical replicates of blood from several donors. V lost 0 bases, J lost 4 bases, and 5 bases stayed unmatched. The germline CDR1 and CDR2 sequences are MGHRA and YSYEKL. CDR3 size: 16 residues. Some clones are missing from TCRdb's copy, which holds only in-frame ones; the method was immunoSEQ multiplex PCR. The repertoire includes some 94,000 clones, less than 95% of them detected once, and less than 0.4% sits in the top ten. The TCR originated in a human donor in good health. This chain links TRBV4-1 with TRBJ2-2, with 7 positions matching TRBD1. Input material: T cells isolated from PBMCs. CDR3 coding DNA: TGCGCCAGCAGCCAAGACAGTCAGGGGGTCACCGGGGAGCTGTTTTTT. Its protein product is CASSQDSQGVTGELFF.